This record covers a single TCR beta chain. CDR1 and CDR2 from the germline V gene are MDHEN and SYDVKM. This CDR3 region has 13 residues. The trim removed 6 bases at V and 7 bases at J, leaving 8 bases unmatched. This record belongs to a study of shared clonotypes between healthy human individuals. Among the unsorted PBMC samples, replicate PCRs used around 280 ng DNA, 25,000 to 30,000 T cell genomes. Sequencing used immunoSEQ multiplex PCR; TCRdb keeps in-frame clones, though not all of them. The sample yields fewer than 700,000 clones, about 80% seen once. Sequenced material: PBMCs. The chain is built from TRBV28 and TRBJ2-7; TRBD1 aligns across 8 bases. The clonotype comes from a woman aged 40 to 50 in good health. Some clones in this sample may be carry-over from other donors' samples. The CDR3 region is CASRGTGLGEQYF. As DNA, the CDR3 is TGTGCCAGCAGGGGGACAGGTTTGGGTGAGCAGTACTTC. The full variable domain, completed using reference TRBV28 and TRBJ2-7, is DVKVTQSSRYLVKRTGEKVFLECVQDMDHENMFWYRQDPGLGLRLIYFSYDVKMKEKGDIPEGYSVSREKKERFSLILESASTNQTSMYLCASRGTGLGEQYFGPGTRLTVT.